This entry describes one T cell receptor beta chain. Generated by immunoSEQ multiplex PCR, the TCRdb table keeps only in-frame clones and is missing some. The data contain tens of thousands of clones, 85% to 90% of them singletons. The source of the sample is a study of T cells after somatic rescue of genetic block. Germline V lookup: CDR1 GTSNPN, CDR2 SVGIG (reference sequence). The length of the CDR3 is 13 residues. Trimming removed 0 bases at V and 5 bases at J, with 8 bases between. The chain recombines TRBV30 with TRBJ2-1; D remains ambiguous. Material: peripheral blood mononuclear cells (PBMCs). The sequence was obtained from a woman younger than 30. The CDR3 DNA reads as TGTGCCTGGAGTGTAATGAGAAACAATGAGCAGTTCTTC. This translates into CAWSVMRNNEQFF. The complete variable domain, with remaining parts taken from reference TRBV30 and TRBJ2-1, reads SQTIHQWPATLVQPVGSPLSLECTVEGTSNPNLYWYRQAAGRGLQLLFYSVGIGQISSEVPQNLSASRPQDRQFILSSKKLLLSDSGFYLCAWSVMRNNEQFFGPGTRLTVL.